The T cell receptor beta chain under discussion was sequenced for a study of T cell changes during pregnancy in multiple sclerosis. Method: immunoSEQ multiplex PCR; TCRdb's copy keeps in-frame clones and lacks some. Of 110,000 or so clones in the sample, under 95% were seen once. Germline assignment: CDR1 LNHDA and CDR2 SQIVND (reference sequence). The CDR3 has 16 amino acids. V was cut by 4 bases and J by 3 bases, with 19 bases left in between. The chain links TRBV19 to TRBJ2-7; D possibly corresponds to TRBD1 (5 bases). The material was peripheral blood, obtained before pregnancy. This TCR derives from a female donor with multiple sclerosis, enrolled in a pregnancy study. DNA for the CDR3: TGTGCCAGTAGTAGCTCAAGGGGCCATACACTCTACGAGCAGTACTTC. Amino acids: CASSSSRGHTLYEQYF.